The 26 T cell receptor beta chains in this list originate from one sample, sequenced in a study of cytomegalovirus exposure and HLA in healthy donors. The PCR employed 60 Vbeta primers together with 13 Jbeta primers. Sequencing was performed with immunoSEQ multiplex PCR; in TCRdb, only in-frame clones are kept and a portion is missing. This sample has approximately 150,000 clones, with around 88% found just once. Sequenced material: PBMCs. The origin of the receptors is a woman aged 30 to 39 in good health and CMV-seronegative.

The genes are TRBV6-6 and TRBJ2-1; 7 nucleotides align to TRBD2. Germline loops: CDR1 MNHNY, CDR2 SVGAGI (reference sequence). The CDR3 extends over 15 amino acids. V gave up 5 bases and J gave up 9 bases; unmatched junction bases: 13. In DNA form, the CDR3 reads TGTGCCAGCAGTAACCTCGGGGGAGGGCCATTTGAGCAGTTCTTC. Its protein product is CASSNLGGGPFEQFF.

This chain uses TRBV6-5 with TRBJ2-7; no reliable D call. Germline assignment: CDR1 MNHEY and CDR2 SVGAGI. The germline V and J ends were trimmed by 0 bases and 7 bases, with 13 bases remaining between them. The CDR3 spans 14 residues. The CDR3 region is CASSYSSEAREQYF. For the CDR3, the DNA is TGTGCCAGCAGTTACTCGAGTGAAGCTCGGGAGCAGTACTTC.

The chain links TRBV7-7 to TRBJ2-7, with D possibly matching TRBD1 (5 bases). The CDR3 sequence is 13 residues long. Germline values: CDR1 SSHAT, CDR2 FNYEAQ (reference sequence). Between the trimmed V and J ends, which lost 1 base and 6 bases, there was a span of 10 bases. The CDR3 spells CASSLGGTGEQYF. As DNA, the CDR3 is TGTGCCAGCAGCTTAGGTGGAACAGGCGAGCAGTACTTC.

The CDR3 is CASSLGGLAGGSSYEQYF. The CDR3 nucleotides are TGTGCCAGCAGCTTGGGGGGGCTAGCGGGAGGGAGCTCCTACGAGCAGTACTTC. This chain joins TRBV5-4 and TRBJ2-7, with 12 bases that match TRBD2. V trimming: 0 bases; J trimming: 0 bases; junction bases outside the gene matches: 7. Germline values: CDR1 SGHNT, CDR2 YYREEE (reference sequence). The CDR3 is 18 amino acids.

The chain uses TRBV7-2 and TRBJ1-4, with a tentative D call TRBD1 (5 bases). V lost 1 base and J 10 bases, leaving 16 bases between the germline ends. Germline V gene lookup returns CDR1 SGHTA and CDR2 FQGNSA. The CDR3 runs 15 residues. The CDR3 spells CASSLGGDGVGKLFF. The CDR3 DNA follows: TGTGCCAGCAGCTTAGGGGGGGATGGGGTCGGAAAACTGTTTTTT.

There are a few counts of this clone. The rearrangement joins TRBV4-1 to TRBJ1-3; 7 bases map to TRBD1. Trimming at V came to 1 base and at J to 4 bases, leaving 7 bases not matched to a gene. Germline CDR1 is MGHRA and CDR2 is YSYEKL. The CDR3 length is 16 residues. The DNA for the CDR3 is TGCGCCAGCAGCCAAGGGGGTAAGGGGGCGGGAAACACCATATATTTT. Translation gives CASSQGGKGAGNTIYF.

This rearrangement joins TRBV30 to TRBJ2-5; TRBD1 is a possible D gene (6 bases). With 2 bases removed from V and 5 bases from J, the gap between germline ends came to 18 bases. The V gene's germline CDR1 is GTSNPN and CDR2 SVGIG (reference sequence). The CDR3 sequence is 15 residues long. DNA of the CDR3: TGTGCCTGGAGTAAGGGGACAATCGGTGGGGAGACCCAGTACTTC. Translating it yields CAWSKGTIGGETQYF. Supplemented by reference TRBV30 and TRBJ2-5, the full variable domain reads SQTIHQWPATLVQPVGSPLSLECTVEGTSNPNLYWYRQAAGRGLQLLFYSVGIGQISSEVPQNLSASRPQDRQFILSSKKLLLSDSGFYLCAWSKGTIGGETQYFGPGTRLLVL.

This chain joins TRBV6-4 and TRBJ2-1, with 9 positions matching TRBD2. Germline V CDR1 and CDR2: MRHNA, SNTAGT. J was trimmed by 8 bases and V by 0 bases; bases with no gene match: 8. The CDR3 contains 16 residues. The CDR3 sequence: CASSDSGREGRDEQFF. The CDR3 bases are TGTGCCAGCAGTGACTCCGGGCGGGAGGGCCGGGATGAGCAGTTCTTC.

The chain uses TRBV7-9 and TRBJ1-1, with D possibly TRBD1 on 5 matching bases. Germline V gives CDR1 SEHNR, CDR2 FQNEAQ (reference sequence). Trimming removed 1 base at V and 0 bases at J, with 6 bases between. This CDR3 spans 14 amino acids. For the CDR3, the DNA is TGTGCCAGCAGCTTAGGGACAATGAACACTGAAGCTTTCTTT. Its translation is CASSLGTMNTEAFF.

In regard to this clone: Different DNA sequences within this sample yield the same CDR3. For the CDR3, the DNA is TGTGCCAGCAGCTTAGTAGGCAGGGGGCTGGGACTGAACACTGAAGCTTTCTTT. This gives the protein CASSLVGRGLGLNTEAFF. The chain links TRBV7-2 to TRBJ1-1; 8 nucleotides match TRBD1. Per the germline V gene, CDR1 is SGHTA and CDR2 is FQGNSA. V shed 1 base and J 0 bases; nucleotides not matched to a gene: 10. This CDR3 has 18 amino acids.

The V gene is TRBV27, the J gene TRBJ2-7; 10 bases match TRBD1. The germline V gene encodes CDR1 MNHEY and CDR2 SMNVEV (reference sequence). The junction had 13 bases not matched to a gene; V was cut back by 4 bases and J by 4 bases. This CDR3 is 17 amino acids long. As DNA, the CDR3 is TGTGCCAGCAGTTCATCGCGGGACAGGGGAGTGGGGTACGAGCAGTACTTC. Amino acid sequence: CASSSSRDRGVGYEQYF.

V and J are TRBV19 and TRBJ1-6; D is possibly TRBD1 (6 bases). The CDR3 sequence is 18 residues long. Germline assignment: CDR1 LNHDA and CDR2 SQIVND (reference sequence). V shed 3 bases and J shed 0 bases, with 15 bases lying between them. In nucleotides, the CDR3 is TGTGCCAGTAGTATCGAAGGACAGACCAACTCCTATAATTCACCCCTCCACTTT. Its translation is CASSIEGQTNSYNSPLHF.

The J gene is TRBJ2-1, the V gene TRBV5-1, with 10 bases matching TRBD2. The CDR3 consists of 18 residues. Germline CDR1 is SGHRS and CDR2 is YFSETQ. Unmatched junction bases numbered 11, after V lost 0 bases and J lost 5 bases. The CDR3: CASSLAGSSGSRNNEQFF. For the CDR3, the DNA is TGCGCCAGCAGCTTGGCGGGATCTAGCGGGAGTCGGAACAATGAGCAGTTCTTC.

The chain uses TRBV6-5 and TRBJ1-5; 10 bases map to TRBD1. The V and J ends lost 5 bases and 5 bases, in that order; junction bases with no gene match: 3. The CDR3 consists of 14 residues. Germline assignment: CDR1 MNHEY and CDR2 SVGAGI. The CDR3 DNA reads as TGTGCCAGCAGTGGACAGGGGGACTATCAGCCCCAGCATTTT. Its translation: CASSGQGDYQPQHF.

In its sample, this clone was seen a few times. The chain links TRBV5-4 to TRBJ1-4, with D unresolved. V lost 2 bases and J 0 bases, leaving 8 bases between the germline ends. The CDR3 totals 15 residues. From germline, CDR1 is SGHNT and CDR2 YYREEE (reference sequence). The CDR3 loop reads CASSFSPTTNEKLFF. The CDR3, as DNA: TGTGCCAGCAGCTTTTCCCCAACAACTAATGAAAAACTGTTTTTT.

The genes are TRBV19 and TRBJ1-1; D is unclear. Trimming stripped 1 base from V and 4 bases from J, with 7 bases between. Germline V gene data show CDR1 as LNHDA and CDR2 as SQIVND (reference sequence). There are 13 residues in the CDR3. This chain's CDR3 is CASSIGWSTEAFF. DNA of the CDR3: TGTGCCAGTAGTATAGGGTGGAGCACTGAAGCTTTCTTT.

This chain joins TRBV4-1 and TRBJ1-1, with 8 bases fitting TRBD1. Germline V gives CDR1 MGHRA, CDR2 YSYEKL. This CDR3 is built from 15 residues. Trimming cost V 1 base and J 6 bases; bases outside gene matches: 7. CDR3 residues: CASSQVGQGASEAFF. In DNA, the CDR3 is TGCGCCAGCAGCCAAGTCGGTCAGGGGGCGTCTGAAGCTTTCTTT.

The chain is built from TRBV7-8 and TRBJ2-4; 8 bases line up with TRBD1. Germline V gives CDR1 SGHVS, CDR2 FQNEAQ. This CDR3 contains 16 residues. Losses at the gene ends were 2 bases for V and 8 bases for J; bases not matched to a gene: 11. DNA for the CDR3: TGTGCCAGCAGCTTACGCCCGGACAGGGCGGTAGACATTCAGTACTTC. This codes for CASSLRPDRAVDIQYF.

This chain joins TRBV5-1 and TRBJ2-1; D is perhaps TRBD2 (5 bases). Germline V gives CDR1 SGHRS, CDR2 YFSETQ. The V and J ends lost 7 bases and 8 bases respectively, with 16 bases between them. The CDR3 extends over 13 amino acids. The CDR3 DNA reads TGCGCCAGCGGGAAGGGAGCGAGCGATGAGCAGTTCTTC. The encoded protein is CASGKGASDEQFF.

The chain combines TRBV10-1 with TRBJ2-7, with 7 nucleotides matching TRBD2. The CDR3 loop spans 12 amino acids. Germline V lookup: CDR1 WNHNN, CDR2 SYGVQD (reference sequence). The DNA for the CDR3 is TGCGCCAGCATAGTAGGCGGGGGACCCGTATTTGTC. Its translation is CASIVGGGPVFV.

This chain connects TRBV27 to TRBJ2-3, with 8 bases lining up with TRBD2. Trimming at V came to 2 bases and at J to 2 bases, leaving 6 bases not matched to a gene. Germline CDR1 is MNHEY and CDR2 is SMNVEV (reference sequence). The CDR3 has 16 amino acids. The CDR3 loop is CASSLVAGSPTDTQYF. The CDR3 coding sequence is TGTGCCAGCAGTTTAGTAGCGGGATCCCCCACAGATACGCAGTATTTT.

The CDR3 region has the DNA TGTGCCAGTAGTATAGGAAGGAGGGGACACACTGAAGCTTTCTTT. Translating gives CASSIGRRGHTEAFF. The chain links TRBV19 to TRBJ1-1; D possibly corresponds to TRBD1 (5 bases). CDR1 is LNHDA, CDR2 SQIVND, per germline (reference sequence). The CDR3 runs to 15 residues. With 1 base removed from V and 3 bases from J, the gap between germline ends came to 12 bases.

The chain couples TRBV4-1 to TRBJ2-3; 8 bases match TRBD1. Germline trimming cut 4 bases from V and 0 bases from J; bases unmatched to any gene: 6. This CDR3 region has 16 residues. CDR1 MGHRA and CDR2 YSYEKL come from the germline V gene. The CDR3: CASSPLGQVSTDTQYF. CDR3 DNA: TGCGCCAGCAGCCCTTTGGGACAGGTTAGCACAGATACGCAGTATTTT.

The V call is TRBV11-2, the J call TRBJ2-7; possibly TRBD1 for D (6 bases). Germline assignment: CDR1 SGHAT and CDR2 FQNNGV. CDR3 size: 13 residues. Trimming shortened V by 3 bases and J by 4 bases, and 10 bases separated the two germline ends. The CDR3 nucleotides read TGTGCCAGCAGCTTCGGGCAGGGGTACGAGCAGTACTTC. Translated, it gives CASSFGQGYEQYF.

The chain employs TRBV9 and TRBJ1-5, with 7 positions matching TRBD1. With V trimmed by 3 bases and J by 7 bases, 7 bases remained unmatched. This CDR3 is 14 amino acids long. CDR1 SGDLS and CDR2 YYNGEE come from the germline V gene. In DNA form, the CDR3 reads TGTGCCAGCAGCGCCACAGGGGCATACCAGCCCCAGCATTTT. This translates into CASSATGAYQPQHF.

This clone was recorded once. This chain links TRBV7-9 with TRBJ2-1, with TRBD1 identical over 12 bases. The junction had 5 bases not matched to a gene; V was cut back by 2 bases and J by 9 bases. The germline V gene has CDR1 SEHNR and CDR2 FQNEAQ (reference sequence). The CDR3 is made up of 15 amino acids. CDR3: CASSLRDRGRGEQFF. As DNA, the CDR3 is TGTGCCAGCAGCTTAAGGGACAGGGGGCGAGGTGAGCAGTTCTTC.